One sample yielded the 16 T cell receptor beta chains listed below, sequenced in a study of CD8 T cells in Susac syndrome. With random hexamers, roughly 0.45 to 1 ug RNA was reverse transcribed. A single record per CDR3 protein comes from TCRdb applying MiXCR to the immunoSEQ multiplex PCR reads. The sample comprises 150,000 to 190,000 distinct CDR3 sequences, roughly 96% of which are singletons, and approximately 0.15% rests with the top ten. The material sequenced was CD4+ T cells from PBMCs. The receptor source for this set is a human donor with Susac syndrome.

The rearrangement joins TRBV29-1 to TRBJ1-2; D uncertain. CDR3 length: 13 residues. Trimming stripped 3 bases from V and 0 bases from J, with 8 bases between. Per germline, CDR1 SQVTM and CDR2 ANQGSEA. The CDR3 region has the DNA TGCAGCGTTGACCAGCCCACTAACTATGGCTACACCTTC. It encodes CSVDQPTNYGYTF.

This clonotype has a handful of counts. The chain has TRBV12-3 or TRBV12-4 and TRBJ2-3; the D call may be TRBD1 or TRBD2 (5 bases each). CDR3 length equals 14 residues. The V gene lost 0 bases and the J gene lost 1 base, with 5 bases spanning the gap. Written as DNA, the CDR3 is TGTGCCAGCAGTTTAGCGGGGGGCACAGATACGCAGTATTTT. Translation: CASSLAGGTDTQYF.

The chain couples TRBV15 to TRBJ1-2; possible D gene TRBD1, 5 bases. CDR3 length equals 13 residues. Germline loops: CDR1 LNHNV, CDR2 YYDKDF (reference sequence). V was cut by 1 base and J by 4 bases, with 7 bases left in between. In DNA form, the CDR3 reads TGTGCCACCAGCAGAGCCGGGACCTATGGCTACACCTTC. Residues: CATSRAGTYGYTF.

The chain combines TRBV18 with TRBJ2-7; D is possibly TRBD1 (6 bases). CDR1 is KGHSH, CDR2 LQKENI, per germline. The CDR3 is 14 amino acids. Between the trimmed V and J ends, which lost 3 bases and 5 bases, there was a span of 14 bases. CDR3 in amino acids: CASSPGTQGNEQYF. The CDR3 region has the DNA TGTGCCAGCTCACCGGGGACCCAGGGGAACGAGCAGTACTTC.

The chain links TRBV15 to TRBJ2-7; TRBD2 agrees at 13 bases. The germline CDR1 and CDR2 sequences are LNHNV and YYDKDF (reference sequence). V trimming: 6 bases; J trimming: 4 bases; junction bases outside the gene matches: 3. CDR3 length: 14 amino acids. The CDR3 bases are TGTGCCACCAGATCGGGACTAGCGGGGTACGAGCAGTACTTC. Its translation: CATRSGLAGYEQYF.

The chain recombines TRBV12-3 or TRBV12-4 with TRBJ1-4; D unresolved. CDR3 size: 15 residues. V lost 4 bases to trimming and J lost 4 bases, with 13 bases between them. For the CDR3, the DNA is TGTGCCAGCAGTTCCAGCCTAAGGCGTAATGAAAAACTGTTTTTT. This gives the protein CASSSSLRRNEKLFF.

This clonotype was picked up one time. CDR3: CASSKQGAGANVLTF. CDR3 nucleotide sequence: TGTGCCAGCAGCAAGCAGGGTGCTGGGGCCAACGTCCTGACTTTC. J is TRBJ2-6 and V is TRBV11-3; D possibly corresponds to TRBD1 (5 bases). The germline V and J ends were trimmed by 5 bases and 2 bases, with 10 bases remaining between them. Germline CDR1 and CDR2: SGHNT and YENEEA. This CDR3 region has 15 residues.

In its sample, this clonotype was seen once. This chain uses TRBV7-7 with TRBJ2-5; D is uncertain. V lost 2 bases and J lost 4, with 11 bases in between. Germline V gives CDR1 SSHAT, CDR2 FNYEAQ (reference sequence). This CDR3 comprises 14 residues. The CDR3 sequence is CASSLQEGTETQYF. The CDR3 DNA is TGTGCCAGCAGCTTACAGGAAGGAACAGAGACCCAGTACTTC.

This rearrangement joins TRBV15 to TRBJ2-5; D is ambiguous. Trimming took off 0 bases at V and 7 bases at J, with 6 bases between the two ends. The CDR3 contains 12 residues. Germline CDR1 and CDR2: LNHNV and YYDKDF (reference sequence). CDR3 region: CATSREPGTQYF. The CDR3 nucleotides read TGTGCCACCAGCAGAGAGCCGGGGACCCAGTACTTC.

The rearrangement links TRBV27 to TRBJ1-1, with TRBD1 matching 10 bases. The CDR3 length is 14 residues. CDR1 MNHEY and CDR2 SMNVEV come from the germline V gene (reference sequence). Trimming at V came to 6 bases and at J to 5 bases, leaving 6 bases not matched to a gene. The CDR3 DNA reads TGTGCCAGCAGGGACAGGGGGTTCGGTACTGAAGCTTTCTTT. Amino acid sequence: CASRDRGFGTEAFF.

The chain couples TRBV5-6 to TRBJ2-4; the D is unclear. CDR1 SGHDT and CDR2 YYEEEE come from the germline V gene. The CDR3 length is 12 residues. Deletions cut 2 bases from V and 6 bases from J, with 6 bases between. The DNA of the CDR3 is TGTGCCAGCAGCTTACCAGGAAACATTCAGTACTTC. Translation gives CASSLPGNIQYF. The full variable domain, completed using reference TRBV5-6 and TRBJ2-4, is DAGVTQSPTHLIKTRGQQVTLRCSPKSGHDTVSWYQQALGQGPQFIFQYYEEEERQRGNFPDRFSGHQFPNYSSELNVNALLLGDSALYLCASSLPGNIQYFGAGTRLSVL.

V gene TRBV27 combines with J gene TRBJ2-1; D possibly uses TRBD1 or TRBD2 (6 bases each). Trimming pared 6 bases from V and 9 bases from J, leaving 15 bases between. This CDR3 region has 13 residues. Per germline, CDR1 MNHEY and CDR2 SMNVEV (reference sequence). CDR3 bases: TGTGCCAGCAGCCCATGGGGGGCCGGTGAGCAGTTCTTC. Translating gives CASSPWGAGEQFF.

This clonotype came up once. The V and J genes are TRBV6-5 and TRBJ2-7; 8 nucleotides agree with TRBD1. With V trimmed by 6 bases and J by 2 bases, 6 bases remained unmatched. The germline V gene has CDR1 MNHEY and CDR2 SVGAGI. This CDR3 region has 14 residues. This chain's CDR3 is CASRTGTGTYEQYF. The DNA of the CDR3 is TGTGCCAGCAGAACCGGGACAGGAACCTACGAGCAGTACTTC.

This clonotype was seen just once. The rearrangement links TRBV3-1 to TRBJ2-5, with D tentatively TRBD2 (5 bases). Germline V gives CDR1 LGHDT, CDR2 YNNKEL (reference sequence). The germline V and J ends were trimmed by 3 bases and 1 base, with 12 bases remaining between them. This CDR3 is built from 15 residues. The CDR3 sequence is CASSQDVAPQETQYF. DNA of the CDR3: TGTGCCAGCAGCCAGGACGTAGCGCCCCAAGAGACCCAGTACTTC.

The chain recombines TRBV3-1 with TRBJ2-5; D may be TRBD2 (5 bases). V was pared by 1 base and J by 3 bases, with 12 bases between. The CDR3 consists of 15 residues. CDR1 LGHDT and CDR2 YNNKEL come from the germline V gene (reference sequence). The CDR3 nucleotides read TGTGCCAGCAGCCAAGTTGAGTGGGGAGAAGAGACCCAGTACTTC. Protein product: CASSQVEWGEETQYF.

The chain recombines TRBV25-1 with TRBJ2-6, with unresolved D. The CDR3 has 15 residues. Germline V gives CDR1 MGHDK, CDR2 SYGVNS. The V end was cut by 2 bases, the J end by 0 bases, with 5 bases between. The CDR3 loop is CASSELGSGANVLTF. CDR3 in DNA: TGTGCCAGCAGTGAACTAGGCTCTGGGGCCAACGTCCTGACTTTC.